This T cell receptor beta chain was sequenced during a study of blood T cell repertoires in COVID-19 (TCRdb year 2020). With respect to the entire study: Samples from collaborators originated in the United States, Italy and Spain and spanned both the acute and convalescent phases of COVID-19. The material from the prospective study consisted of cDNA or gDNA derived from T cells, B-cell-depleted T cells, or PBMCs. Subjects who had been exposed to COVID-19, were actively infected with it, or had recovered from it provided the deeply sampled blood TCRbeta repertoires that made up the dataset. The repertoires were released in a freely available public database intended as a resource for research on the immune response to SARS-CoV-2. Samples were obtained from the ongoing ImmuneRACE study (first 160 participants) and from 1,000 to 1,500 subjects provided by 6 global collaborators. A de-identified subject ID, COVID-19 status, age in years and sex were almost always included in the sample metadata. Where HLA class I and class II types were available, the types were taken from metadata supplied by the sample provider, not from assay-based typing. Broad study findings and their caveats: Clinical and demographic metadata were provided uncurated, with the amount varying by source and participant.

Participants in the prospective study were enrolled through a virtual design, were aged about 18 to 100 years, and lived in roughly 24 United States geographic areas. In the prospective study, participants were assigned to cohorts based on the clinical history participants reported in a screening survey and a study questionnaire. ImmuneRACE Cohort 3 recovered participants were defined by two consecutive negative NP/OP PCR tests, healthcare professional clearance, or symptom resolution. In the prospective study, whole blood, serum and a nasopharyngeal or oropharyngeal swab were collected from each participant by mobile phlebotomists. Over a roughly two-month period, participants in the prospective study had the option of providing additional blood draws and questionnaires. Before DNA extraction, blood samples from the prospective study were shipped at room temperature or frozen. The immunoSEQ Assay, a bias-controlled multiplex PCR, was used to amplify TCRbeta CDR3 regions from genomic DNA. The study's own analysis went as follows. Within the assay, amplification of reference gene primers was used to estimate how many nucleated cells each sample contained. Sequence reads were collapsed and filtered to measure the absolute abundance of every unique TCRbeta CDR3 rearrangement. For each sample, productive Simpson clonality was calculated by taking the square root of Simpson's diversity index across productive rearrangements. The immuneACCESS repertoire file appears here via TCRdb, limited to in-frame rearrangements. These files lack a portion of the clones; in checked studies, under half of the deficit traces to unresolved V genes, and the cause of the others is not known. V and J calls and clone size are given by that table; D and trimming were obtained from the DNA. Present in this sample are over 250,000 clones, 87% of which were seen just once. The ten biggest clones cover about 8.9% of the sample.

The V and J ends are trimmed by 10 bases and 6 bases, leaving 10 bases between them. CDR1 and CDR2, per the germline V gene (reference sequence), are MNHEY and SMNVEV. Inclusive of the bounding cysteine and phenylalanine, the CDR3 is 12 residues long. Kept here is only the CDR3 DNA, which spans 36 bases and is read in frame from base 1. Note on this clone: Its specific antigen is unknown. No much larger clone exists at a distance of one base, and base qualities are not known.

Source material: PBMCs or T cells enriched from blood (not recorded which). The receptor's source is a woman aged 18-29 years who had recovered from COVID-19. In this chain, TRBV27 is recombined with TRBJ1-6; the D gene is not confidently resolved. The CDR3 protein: CAIVAVNSPLHF. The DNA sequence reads TGTGCCATAGTAGCAGTTAATTCACCCCTCCACTTT.